The next 21 T cell receptor beta chains were all read from a single sample in a study of blood T cell repertoires in COVID-19. Some clones are missing from TCRdb's copy, which holds only in-frame ones; the method was immunoSEQ multiplex PCR. The repertoire consists of a few hundred thousand clones, with less than 85% occurring once and the leading ten covering about 3.8%. The sample comprised peripheral blood. Receptors originate from a woman aged 80 or over with acute or convalescent COVID-19.

Comments on this clone: Distinct nucleotide sequences in the sample also encode this CDR3. The chain joins TRBV18 to TRBJ1-1; D remains unclear. Germline V gene sequence: CDR1 KGHSH, CDR2 LQKENI. The CDR3 spans 14 residues. Trimming took off 6 bases at V and 1 base at J, with 12 bases between the two ends. The CDR3 region has the DNA TGTGCCAGCTCCCCCCAGGAGGCGAACACTGAAGCTTTCTTT. It is translated as CASSPQEANTEAFF.

The chain combines TRBV6-1 with TRBJ2-7; 8 bases map to TRBD1. The CDR3 totals 14 residues. V lost 3 bases, J lost 3 bases, and 4 bases stayed unmatched. The germline gives CDR1 MNHNS, CDR2 SASEGT. The CDR3, as DNA: TGTGCCAGCAGTGAGCCAGGGGGCTTCTACGAGCAGTACTTC. Its translation is CASSEPGGFYEQYF.

The genes are TRBV2 and TRBJ1-1, with TRBD1 matching over 7 bases. This CDR3 comprises 13 residues. V lost 6 bases to trimming and J lost 1 base; unmatched junction nucleotides: 2. Germline CDR1 is SNHLY and CDR2 is FYNNEI. The CDR3 loop is CASSRDRNTEAFF. Written as DNA, the CDR3 is TGTGCCAGCAGCCGGGACAGGAACACTGAAGCTTTCTTT.

In its sample, this clone was seen a few times. This chain joins TRBV9 and TRBJ2-5, with 9 nucleotides matching TRBD2. V trimming: 2 bases; J trimming: 4 bases; junction bases outside the gene matches: 9. Germline assignment: CDR1 SGDLS and CDR2 YYNGEE. The CDR3 extends over 16 amino acids. The CDR3 nucleotides read TGTGCCAGCAGCGTCTCTGGCGGGGGGGCCGGAGAGACCCAGTACTTC. Its protein is CASSVSGGGAGETQYF.

V and J are TRBV7-9 and TRBJ1-1, with D tentatively TRBD1 (5 bases). With 4 bases removed from V and 0 bases from J, the gap between germline ends came to 9 bases. CDR3 length equals 14 residues. Looked up from germline, CDR1 is SEHNR and CDR2 is FQNEAQ (reference sequence). CDR3: CASSWEGMNTEAFF. The CDR3 DNA follows: TGTGCCAGCAGCTGGGAGGGGATGAACACTGAAGCTTTCTTT.

The rearrangement uses TRBV3-1 (or the pseudogene TRBV3-2) and TRBJ2-5; 8 bases are shared with TRBD1. Germline values: CDR1 LGHDT, CDR2 YNNKEL (reference sequence). After removal of 4 bases from V and 5 bases from J, the junction contained 9 bases not matched to a gene. The CDR3 has 15 amino acids. CDR3 bases: TGTGCCAGCAGCCCCGGGACAGGATTAGGGGAGACCCAGTACTTC. Its protein product is CASSPGTGLGETQYF.

This sequence joins TRBV7-9 and TRBJ2-5; 11 bases align to TRBD2. There are 19 residues in the CDR3. J gave up 4 bases and V 5 bases, and 18 bases lay outside the gene matches. From germline, CDR1 is SEHNR and CDR2 FQNEAQ (reference sequence). CDR3 region: CASSLPGTSGVTGGETQYF. The CDR3 DNA sequence: TGTGCCAGCAGCCTCCCTGGGACTAGCGGTGTCACTGGGGGAGAGACCCAGTACTTC.

This clone was counted only a few times. The V gene is TRBV7-2, the J gene TRBJ2-7; 10 bases align to TRBD2. The germline V gene encodes CDR1 SGHTA and CDR2 FQGNSA. Trimming removed 5 bases from V and 4 bases from J; junction bases left unmatched: 8. This CDR3 contains 15 residues. CDR3 amino acids: CASSLMASGGYEQYF. CDR3 DNA: TGTGCCAGCAGCCTTATGGCTAGCGGGGGTTACGAGCAGTACTTC.

The V and J genes are TRBV9 and TRBJ2-1; the match to TRBD2 covers 12 bases. The CDR3 contains 15 residues. With 3 bases clipped from V and 2 bases from J, the junction kept 0 bases outside the gene matches. In germline, CDR1 is SGDLS, CDR2 YYNGEE. The DNA of the CDR3 is TGTGCCAGCAGCGGACTAGCGGGGGCCTACAATGAGCAGTTCTTC. Its protein is CASSGLAGAYNEQFF.

J is TRBJ1-1 and V is TRBV9; D not resolved. Looked up from germline, CDR1 is SGDLS and CDR2 is YYNGEE. This CDR3 is built from 14 residues. The V and J ends lost 6 bases and 0 bases respectively, with 12 bases between them. The CDR3 region has the DNA TGTGCCAGCAATAGGGAGTCAATGAACACTGAAGCTTTCTTT. Protein: CASNRESMNTEAFF.

This chain joins TRBV10-3 and TRBJ1-2; 9 nucleotides align to TRBD1. The junction had 12 bases not matched to a gene; V was cut back by 8 bases and J by 5 bases. Germline CDR1 and CDR2: ENHRY and SYGVKD. The CDR3 loop spans 15 amino acids. The CDR3 DNA follows: TGTGCCATCCGGGGGACAGGGATTCCGCGATATGGCTACACCTTC. This translates into CAIRGTGIPRYGYTF.

V gene TRBV7-9 combines with J gene TRBJ1-2, with 9 positions matching TRBD1. The CDR3 loop spans 14 amino acids. The germline CDR1 and CDR2 sequences are SEHNR and FQNEAQ (reference sequence). Trimming at V came to 3 bases and at J to 2 bases, leaving 1 base not matched to a gene. CDR3: CASSLTGGNYGYTF. The DNA for the CDR3 is TGTGCCAGCAGCTTGACAGGGGGAAACTATGGCTACACCTTC.

The chain joins TRBV29-1 to TRBJ1-1; TRBD1 agrees at 8 bases. The J segment lost 4 bases and the V segment lost 5 bases, leaving 6 bases of the junction unmatched. The CDR3 loop spans 13 amino acids. From germline, CDR1 is SQVTM and CDR2 ANQGSEA. CDR3 amino acids: CSVRSTGATEAFF. The CDR3 DNA follows: TGCAGCGTTAGATCGACAGGGGCCACTGAAGCTTTCTTT.

The chain carries TRBV7-9 and TRBJ1-1; D is undetermined. Germline V CDR1 and CDR2: SEHNR, FQNEAQ (reference sequence). This CDR3 comprises 14 residues. V dropped 1 base and J dropped 5 bases, with 11 bases sitting between them. The CDR3 DNA reads as TGTGCCAGCAGCTTAGAGGAGGTCAGGACTGAAGCTTTCTTT. Protein: CASSLEEVRTEAFF.

J is TRBJ2-1 and V is TRBV2; D may be TRBD1 (7 bases). V shed 6 bases and J shed 5 bases, with 11 bases lying between them. The germline V gene has CDR1 SNHLY and CDR2 FYNNEI. The CDR3 is made up of 13 amino acids. CDR3 loop: CASRRDRNNEQFF. For the CDR3, the DNA is TGTGCCAGCAGGCGGGACAGAAACAATGAGCAGTTCTTC.

The chain recombines TRBV20-1 with TRBJ2-5; tentative D call: TRBD2 (5 bases). This CDR3 has 11 residues. Trimming removed 8 bases at V and 2 bases at J, with 9 bases between. Germline CDR1 is DFQATT and CDR2 is SNEGSKA (reference sequence). This CDR3 reads CSSRGQETQYF. The CDR3 DNA is TGCAGTTCGCGCGGGCAAGAGACCCAGTACTTC.

J is TRBJ2-2 and V is TRBV3-1 (or the pseudogene TRBV3-2); TRBD1 matches 10 bases. Germline V gene data show CDR1 as LGHDT and CDR2 as YNNKEL (reference sequence). The CDR3 sequence is 16 residues long. V dropped 3 bases and J dropped 5; count of bases not matched to a gene: 6. The CDR3 nucleotides read TGTGCCAGCAGCCAGAGGACAGGGGGATCAACCGGGGAGCTGTTTTTT. Its protein is CASSQRTGGSTGELFF.

V usage is TRBV10-3 and J usage is TRBJ2-6; 9 positions match TRBD1. Losses at the gene ends were 6 bases for V and 0 bases for J; bases not matched to a gene: 9. The CDR3 contains 18 residues. CDR1 and CDR2 (germline): ENHRY, SYGVKD. The CDR3 nucleotides read TGTGCCATCAGCCAATTGGGACAGGGTAGCTCTGGGGCCAACGTCCTGACTTTC. This codes for CAISQLGQGSSGANVLTF.

This clone has only a few counts. This chain connects TRBV19 to TRBJ1-2; no definite D call. The V and J ends lost 3 bases and 2 bases respectively, with 10 bases between them. Germline CDR1 LNHDA, CDR2 SQIVND (reference sequence). This CDR3 is built from 14 residues. The CDR3 coding sequence is TGTGCCAGTAGTATTTTTAACATGAACTATGGCTACACCTTC. Its translation is CASSIFNMNYGYTF.

This clone has just a few counts. The chain recombines TRBV29-1 with TRBJ2-2, with 11 bases lining up with TRBD1. CDR1 is SQVTM, CDR2 ANQGSEA, per germline. Trimming removed 7 bases from V and 7 bases from J; junction bases left unmatched: 2. The CDR3 is 12 amino acids. In nucleotides, the CDR3 is TGCAGCGCCGGGACAGGGGGCGGGGAGCTGTTTTTT. Amino acid sequence: CSAGTGGGELFF.

The chain combines TRBV4-3 with TRBJ2-2; 9 bases fit TRBD1. Germline lookup yields CDR1 LGHNA and CDR2 YSLEER. J was trimmed by 4 bases and V by 0 bases; bases with no gene match: 3. This CDR3 region has 16 residues. DNA for the CDR3: TGCGCCAGCAGCCAAGACCCGACAGGGGGCACCGGGGAGCTGTTTTTT. Encoded protein: CASSQDPTGGTGELFF.